One and the same sample provided the 30 T cell receptor beta chains below, sequenced in a study of blood T cell repertoires in COVID-19. The table came from immunoSEQ multiplex PCR; TCRdb's copy has only in-frame clones and leaves some out. The sample comprises some 190,000 clones, more than 75% of which are singletons, and about an eighth rests with the top ten. The sample taken for sequencing was PBMCs or T cells enriched from blood (not recorded which). Every receptor here comes from a man between 60 and 75 years old who had been exposed to COVID-19.

The CDR3 bases are TGCGCCAGCAGCCCACAGGGGGCGCCGGAAGGCTACACCTTC. Protein sequence: CASSPQGAPEGYTF. The V gene is TRBV5-1, the J gene TRBJ1-2; 9 nucleotides match TRBD1. The CDR3 extends over 14 amino acids. V shed 4 bases, J shed 8 bases, and the junction held 9 bases outside the gene matches. The V gene's germline CDR1 is SGHRS and CDR2 YFSETQ.

With respect to this clone: Other DNA sequences in this sample translate to the same CDR3. This rearrangement joins TRBV7-2 to TRBJ1-1; D not certain. The CDR3 length is 14 residues. V was clipped by 4 bases and J by 5 bases, with 14 bases between them. CDR1 is SGHTA and CDR2 is FQGNSA in the germline V gene. The CDR3 bases are TGTGCCAGCAGCTCGCGGACCTCGGGGACTGAAGCTTTCTTT. Its translation is CASSSRTSGTEAFF.

The chain uses TRBV6-5 and TRBJ1-5; a weak D match, TRBD1 (5 bases). Trimming removed 6 bases from V and 7 bases from J, with 16 bases in between. From germline, CDR1 is MNHEY and CDR2 SVGAGI. The CDR3 totals 14 residues. In DNA, the CDR3 is TGTGCCAGCAGCCTCGGGGCCGGGGGACAGCCCCAGCATTTT. This translates into CASSLGAGGQPQHF.

V usage is TRBV30 and J usage is TRBJ1-2; D ambiguous. Trimming removed 1 base at V and 4 bases at J, with 7 bases between. Germline V CDR1 and CDR2: GTSNPN, SVGIG (reference sequence). The CDR3 spans 12 residues. Here the CDR3 reads CAWSGSGYGYTF. CDR3 bases: TGTGCCTGGAGTGGGAGTGGCTATGGCTACACCTTC. Drawing the rest from reference TRBV30 and TRBJ1-2, the complete variable domain is SQTIHQWPATLVQPVGSPLSLECTVEGTSNPNLYWYRQAAGRGLQLLFYSVGIGQISSEVPQNLSASRPQDRQFILSSKKLLLSDSGFYLCAWSGSGYGYTFGSGTRLTVV.

This chain joins TRBV9 and TRBJ2-7; 10 bases fit TRBD1. V gave up 3 bases and J gave up 3 bases; unmatched junction bases: 9. The CDR3 sequence is 16 residues long. The germline V gene encodes CDR1 SGDLS and CDR2 YYNGEE. CDR3 nucleotides: TGTGCCAGCAGCGCGCGACAGGGGGCTTGGGTCTACGAGCAGTACTTC. Protein: CASSARQGAWVYEQYF. Full variable domain (rest looked up from reference TRBV9 and TRBJ2-7): DSGVTQTPKHLITATGQRVTLRCSPRSGDLSVYWYQQSLDQGLQFLIQYYNGEERAKGNILERFSAQQFPDLHSELNLSSLELGDSALYFCASSARQGAWVYEQYFGPGTRLTVT.

The chain couples TRBV6-5 to TRBJ1-5; no definite D call. Trimming pared 4 bases from V and 7 bases from J, leaving 8 bases between. From germline, CDR1 is MNHEY and CDR2 SVGAGI. CDR3 length: 12 residues. The CDR3 here is CASSSTGQPQHF. As DNA, the CDR3 is TGTGCCAGCAGTTCGACTGGGCAGCCCCAGCATTTT.

The chain carries TRBV4-1 and TRBJ1-3; TRBD1 aligns across 8 bases. CDR1 is MGHRA and CDR2 is YSYEKL in the germline V gene. Trimming took 0 bases from V and 4 from J; bases not matched to a gene: 11. This CDR3 is 18 amino acids long. CDR3 loop: CASSQDPSPGGAGNTIYF. Written as DNA, the CDR3 is TGCGCCAGCAGCCAAGATCCCTCACCAGGGGGCGCGGGAAACACCATATATTTT.

This chain uses TRBV29-1 with TRBJ1-1; TRBD1 might be the D (6 bases). Germline V gene lookup returns CDR1 SQVTM and CDR2 ANQGSEA. The CDR3 consists of 13 residues. Trimming took off 1 base at V and 3 bases at J, with 9 bases between the two ends. The CDR3 loop reads CSVEGQGYTEAFF. DNA for the CDR3: TGCAGCGTTGAAGGCCAGGGGTACACTGAAGCTTTCTTT. Full variable domain (outside the CDR3, taken from reference TRBV29-1 and TRBJ1-1): SAVISQKPSRDICQRGTSLTIQCQVDSQVTMMFWYRQQPGQSLTLIATANQGSEATYESGFVIDKFPISRPNLTFSTLTVSNMSPEDSSIYLCSVEGQGYTEAFFGQGTRLTVV.

This clone was found once. The rearrangement uses TRBV9 and TRBJ2-7; 8 bases align to TRBD2. This CDR3 is 15 amino acids long. From germline, CDR1 is SGDLS and CDR2 YYNGEE. V lost 3 bases, J lost 3 bases, and 8 bases stayed unmatched. CDR3 coding DNA: TGTGCCAGCAGCGCCAGCGGGAGTGAAAACTACGAGCAGTACTTC. Its translation: CASSASGSENYEQYF.

J is TRBJ2-3 and V is TRBV7-9, with a weak D call TRBD2 (7 bases). Germline lookup yields CDR1 SEHNR and CDR2 FQNEAQ (reference sequence). The CDR3 contains 16 residues. V was pared by 5 bases and J by 2 bases, with 17 bases between. CDR3 DNA: TGTGCCAGCAGCCCTGAGGGGGGGAGGACCACAGATACGCAGTATTTT. As protein: CASSPEGGRTTDTQYF.

Only a few counts were recorded for this clone. The chain couples TRBV12-3 or TRBV12-4 to TRBJ1-5; 9 bases are a match to TRBD1. The CDR3 consists of 13 residues. V shed 5 bases and J 9 bases; nucleotides not matched to a gene: 5. The CDR3 DNA is TGTGCCAGCAGTAGGACAGGGGAGGGGCCCCAGCATTTT. Its protein is CASSRTGEGPQHF.

The CDR3 region has the DNA TGTGCCAGCAGTCTCGACAGGGTTAACACTGAAGCTTTCTTT. Encoded protein: CASSLDRVNTEAFF. The rearrangement uses TRBV28 and TRBJ1-1; TRBD1 matches at 7 bases. Germline values: CDR1 MDHEN, CDR2 SYDVKM. The CDR3 runs to 14 residues. V shed 5 bases, J shed 2 bases, and the junction held 5 bases outside the gene matches.

This chain links TRBV9 with TRBJ2-1, with 13 bases that match TRBD2. The J segment lost 0 bases and the V segment lost 4 bases, leaving 1 base of the junction unmatched. The CDR3 consists of 16 residues. Germline CDR1 and CDR2: SGDLS and YYNGEE. The CDR3 protein is CASSRTSGSSYNEQFF. CDR3 in DNA: TGTGCCAGCAGCCGGACTAGCGGGAGCTCCTACAATGAGCAGTTCTTC.

The sample holds a few counts of this clone. The chain carries TRBV12-5 and TRBJ1-1; 9 bases align to TRBD1. V dropped 6 bases and J dropped 5; count of bases not matched to a gene: 7. The germline gives CDR1 LGHNT, CDR2 FRNRAP. The CDR3 consists of 14 residues. The CDR3 loop reads CASGQGATKTEAFF. CDR3 sequence (DNA): TGTGCTAGTGGACAGGGGGCGACGAAAACTGAAGCTTTCTTT. The entire variable domain, with the rest obtained from reference TRBV12-5 and TRBJ1-1, is as follows: DARVTQTPRHKVTEMGQEVTMRCQPILGHNTVFWYRQTMMQGLELLAYFRNRAPLDDSGMPKDRFSAEMPDATLATLKIQPSEPRDSAVYFCASGQGATKTEAFFGQGTRLTVV.

This clone was picked up one time. The gene calls are TRBV11-3 and TRBJ2-3; 7 nucleotides line up with TRBD2. With V trimmed by 4 bases and J by 5 bases, 9 bases remained unmatched. The V gene's germline CDR1 is SGHNT and CDR2 YENEEA. The CDR3 sequence is 15 residues long. The CDR3 nucleotides read TGTGCCAGCAGCTCGGGCGGGAGAATGAGAGATACGCAGTATTTT. Protein: CASSSGGRMRDTQYF. Full variable domain (remainder filled in from reference TRBV11-3 and TRBJ2-3): EAGVVQSPRYKIIEKKQPVAFWCNPISGHNTLYWYLQNLGQGPELLIRYENEEAVDDSQLPKDRFSAERLKGVDSTLKIQPAELGDSAVYLCASSSGGRMRDTQYFGPGTRLTVL.

CDR3 nucleotides: TGTGCCATCAGGGTCGCGAGGGATGGCTACACCTTC. Residues: CAIRVARDGYTF. The chain combines TRBV6-5 with TRBJ1-2; possible D gene TRBD1, 5 bases. Per the germline V gene, CDR1 is MNHEY and CDR2 is SVGAGI. CDR3 length: 12 amino acids. The V end lost 10 bases, the J end lost 6 bases, and 15 bases lay between the germline ends.

This chain joins TRBV25-1 and TRBJ1-4; D is unresolved. This CDR3 spans 12 amino acids. Germline loops: CDR1 MGHDK, CDR2 SYGVNS. The V end lost 2 bases, the J end lost 5 bases, and 3 bases lay between the germline ends. The CDR3 sequence: CASSEPNEKLFF. The CDR3 DNA follows: TGTGCCAGCAGTGAACCAAATGAAAAACTGTTTTTT.

The sample holds many counts of this clone. V is TRBV4-1 and J is TRBJ1-2, with D hard to call. Germline CDR1 is MGHRA and CDR2 is YSYEKL. The V gene lost 1 base and the J gene lost 8 bases, with 8 bases spanning the gap. The CDR3 sequence is 12 residues long. CDR3 loop: CASSQARGGYTF. DNA for the CDR3: TGCGCCAGCAGCCAAGCACGGGGAGGCTACACCTTC.

The chain is built from TRBV29-1 and TRBJ2-7; 7 bases map to TRBD2. Per the germline V gene, CDR1 is SQVTM and CDR2 is ANQGSEA. The CDR3 is 13 amino acids. The V gene end was trimmed by 2 bases and the J gene end by 3 bases; junction bases not matched to a gene: 4. DNA of the CDR3: TGCAGCGTTGAATGGGGGGGAGGCTACGAGCAGTACTTC. As protein: CSVEWGGGYEQYF.

In this sample, this clone turned up once. This chain links TRBV5-1 with TRBJ2-2, with TRBD2 matching 9 bases. The CDR3 runs to 15 residues. Trimming cost V 0 bases and J 5 bases; bases outside gene matches: 2. Germline CDR1 SGHRS, CDR2 YFSETQ. The CDR3 bases are TGCGCCAGCAGCTTGGACAGCGGGAGGACCGGGGAGCTGTTTTTT. Translated: CASSLDSGRTGELFF. The whole variable domain, filled in from reference TRBV5-1 and TRBJ2-2, reads KAGVTQTPRYLIKTRGQQVTLSCSPISGHRSVSWYQQTPGQGLQFLFEYFSETQRNKGNFPGRFSGRQFSNSRSEMNVSTLELGDSALYLCASSLDSGRTGELFFGEGSRLTVL.

This chain uses TRBV6-5 with TRBJ1-4, with a weak D call TRBD1 (6 bases). In germline, CDR1 is MNHEY, CDR2 SVGAGI. The CDR3 is 13 residues long. The V end lost 6 bases, the J end lost 1 base, and 6 bases lay between the germline ends. The CDR3 DNA reads TGTGCCAGCAGACAGGGAACTAATGAAAAACTGTTTTTT. It specifies CASRQGTNEKLFF.

The chain employs TRBV30 and TRBJ1-2; tentative D call: TRBD1 (6 bases). This CDR3 region has 12 residues. Germline CDR1 is GTSNPN and CDR2 is SVGIG (reference sequence). The CDR3 nucleotides are TGTGCTTCAGGGGAAAGAGTCTATGGCTACACCTTC. The encoded protein is CASGERVYGYTF.

The CDR3 coding sequence is TGTGCCAGCAGCGAGGCGCCCCCAGGGGCTGGCACAGATACGCAGTATTTT. It translates to CASSEAPPGAGTDTQYF. The chain links TRBV9 to TRBJ2-3; the D gene is possibly TRBD1 (6 bases). Germline assignment: CDR1 SGDLS and CDR2 YYNGEE. The CDR3 totals 17 residues. V gave up 3 bases and J gave up 1 base, with 18 bases separating them.

This clone was counted between two and nine times. The chain recombines TRBV7-3 with TRBJ2-1; D is ambiguous. Germline V gene data show CDR1 as SGHTA and CDR2 as FQGTGA. This CDR3 has 16 amino acids. V was clipped by 1 base and J by 3 bases, with 13 bases between them. The CDR3 region is CASSLRWSDSYNEQFF. CDR3 in DNA: TGTGCCAGCAGCTTAAGGTGGAGCGATAGCTACAATGAGCAGTTCTTC.

This clone was recorded a few times. The chain couples TRBV5-4 to TRBJ2-1; TRBD1 matches at 7 bases. The CDR3 consists of 15 residues. Germline loops: CDR1 SGHNT, CDR2 YYREEE (reference sequence). The trim removed 4 bases at V and 0 bases at J, leaving 4 bases unmatched. This CDR3 is CASSQGQTSYNEQFF. In DNA form, the CDR3 reads TGTGCCAGCAGCCAGGGACAGACCTCCTACAATGAGCAGTTCTTC.

V gene TRBV19 combines with J gene TRBJ2-5; 14 bases are a match to TRBD2. The junction had 6 bases not matched to a gene; V was cut back by 5 bases and J by 1 base. This CDR3 has 17 amino acids. Germline CDR1 LNHDA, CDR2 SQIVND (reference sequence). The DNA of the CDR3 is TGTGCCAGTAGTGGGACTAGCGGGAGATTAAGCCAAGAGACCCAGTACTTC. Its translation is CASSGTSGRLSQETQYF.

This chain joins TRBV7-2 and TRBJ1-2, with D uncertain. Trimming stripped 5 bases from V and 6 bases from J, with 25 bases between. This CDR3 has 17 residues. CDR1 and CDR2 (germline): SGHTA, FQGNSA. As DNA, the CDR3 is TGTGCCAGCAGCCCGGCGGGAGCAGGAGATATCTTTGATGGCTACACCTTC. Protein product: CASSPAGAGDIFDGYTF.

This clone was seen a handful of times. The chain recombines TRBV5-1 with TRBJ1-2; TRBD1 aligns across 7 bases. V shed 2 bases and J 4 bases; nucleotides not matched to a gene: 5. Germline CDR1 and CDR2: SGHRS and YFSETQ. This CDR3 spans 14 amino acids. As DNA, the CDR3 is TGCGCCAGCAGCTTAGGACAGGCCCTCTATGGCTACACCTTC. It specifies CASSLGQALYGYTF.

The rearrangement uses TRBV29-1 and TRBJ1-5; 10 nucleotides agree with TRBD1. CDR1 and CDR2 from the germline V gene are SQVTM and ANQGSEA. This CDR3 is 13 amino acids long. The trim removed 4 bases at V and 4 bases at J, leaving 1 base unmatched. The DNA for the CDR3 is TGCAGCGTTGGGACAGGGGGGAATCAGCCCCAGCATTTT. Translated: CSVGTGGNQPQHF.

The chain joins TRBV9 to TRBJ2-5; 8 bases fit TRBD1. V dropped 4 bases and J dropped 0; count of bases not matched to a gene: 8. The CDR3 contains 16 residues. Germline CDR1 reads SGDLS; CDR2 reads YYNGEE. The CDR3 loop is CASSPSGDRYQETQYF. CDR3 DNA sequence: TGTGCCAGCAGCCCCTCCGGGGACAGGTACCAAGAGACCCAGTACTTC.